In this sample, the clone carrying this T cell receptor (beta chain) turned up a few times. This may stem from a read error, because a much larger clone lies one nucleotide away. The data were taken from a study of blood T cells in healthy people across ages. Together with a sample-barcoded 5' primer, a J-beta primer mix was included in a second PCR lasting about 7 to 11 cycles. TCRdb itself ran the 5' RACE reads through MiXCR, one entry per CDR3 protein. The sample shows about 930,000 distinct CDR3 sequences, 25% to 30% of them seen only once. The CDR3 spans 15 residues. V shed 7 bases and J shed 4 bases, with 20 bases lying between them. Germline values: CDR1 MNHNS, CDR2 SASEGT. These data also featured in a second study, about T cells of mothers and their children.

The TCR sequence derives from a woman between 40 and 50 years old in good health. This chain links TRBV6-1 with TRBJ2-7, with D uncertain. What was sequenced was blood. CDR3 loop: CASNMGPFQPYEQYF. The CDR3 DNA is TGTGCCAGCAACATGGGCCCCTTCCAACCTTACGAGCAGTACTTC.